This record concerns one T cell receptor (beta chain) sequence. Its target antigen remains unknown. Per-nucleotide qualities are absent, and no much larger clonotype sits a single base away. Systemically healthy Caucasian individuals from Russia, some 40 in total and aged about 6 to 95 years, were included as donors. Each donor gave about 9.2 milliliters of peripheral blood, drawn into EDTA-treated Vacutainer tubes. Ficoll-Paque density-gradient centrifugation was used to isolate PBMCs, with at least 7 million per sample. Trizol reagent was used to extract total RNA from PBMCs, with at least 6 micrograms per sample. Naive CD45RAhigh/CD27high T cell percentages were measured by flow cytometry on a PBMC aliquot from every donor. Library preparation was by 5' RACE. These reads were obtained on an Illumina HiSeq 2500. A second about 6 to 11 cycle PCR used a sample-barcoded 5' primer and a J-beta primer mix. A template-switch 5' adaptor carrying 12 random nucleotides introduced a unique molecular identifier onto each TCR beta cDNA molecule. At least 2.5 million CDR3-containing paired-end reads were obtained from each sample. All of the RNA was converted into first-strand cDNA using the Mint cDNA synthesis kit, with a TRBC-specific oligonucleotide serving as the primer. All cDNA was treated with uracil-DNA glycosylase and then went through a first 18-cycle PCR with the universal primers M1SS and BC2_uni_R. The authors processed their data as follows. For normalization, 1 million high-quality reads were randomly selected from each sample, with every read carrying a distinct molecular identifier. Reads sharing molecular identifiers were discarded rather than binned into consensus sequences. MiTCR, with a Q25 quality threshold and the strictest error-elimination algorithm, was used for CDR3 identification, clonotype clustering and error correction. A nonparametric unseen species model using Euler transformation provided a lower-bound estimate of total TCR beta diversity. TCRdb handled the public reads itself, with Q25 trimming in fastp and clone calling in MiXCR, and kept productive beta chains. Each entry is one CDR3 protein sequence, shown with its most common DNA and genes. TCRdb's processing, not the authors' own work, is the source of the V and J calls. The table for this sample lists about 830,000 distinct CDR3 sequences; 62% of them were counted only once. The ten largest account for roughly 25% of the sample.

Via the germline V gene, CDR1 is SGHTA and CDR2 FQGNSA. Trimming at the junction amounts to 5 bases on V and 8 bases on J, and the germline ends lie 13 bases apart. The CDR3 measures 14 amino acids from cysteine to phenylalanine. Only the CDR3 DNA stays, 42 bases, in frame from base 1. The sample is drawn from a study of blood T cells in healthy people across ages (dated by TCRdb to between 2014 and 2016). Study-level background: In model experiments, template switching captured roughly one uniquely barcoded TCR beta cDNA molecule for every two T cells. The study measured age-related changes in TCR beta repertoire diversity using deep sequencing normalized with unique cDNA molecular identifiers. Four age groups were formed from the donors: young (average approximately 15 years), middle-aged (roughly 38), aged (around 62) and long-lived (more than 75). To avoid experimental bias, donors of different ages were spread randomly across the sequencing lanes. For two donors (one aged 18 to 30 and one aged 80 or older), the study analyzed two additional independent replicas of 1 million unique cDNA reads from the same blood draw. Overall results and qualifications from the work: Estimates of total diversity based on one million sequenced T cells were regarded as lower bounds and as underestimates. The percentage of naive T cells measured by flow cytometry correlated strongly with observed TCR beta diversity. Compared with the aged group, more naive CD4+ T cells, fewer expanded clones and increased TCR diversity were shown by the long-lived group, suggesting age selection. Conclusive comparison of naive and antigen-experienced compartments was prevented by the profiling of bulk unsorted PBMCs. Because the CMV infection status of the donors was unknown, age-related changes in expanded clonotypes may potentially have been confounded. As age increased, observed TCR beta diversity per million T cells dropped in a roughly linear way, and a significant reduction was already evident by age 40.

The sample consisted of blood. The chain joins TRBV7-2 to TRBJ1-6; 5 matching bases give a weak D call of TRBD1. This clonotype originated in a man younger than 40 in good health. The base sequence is TGTGCCAGCAGCCAGGTGGGGCGGGATTCACCCCTCCACTTT. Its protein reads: CASSQVGRDSPLHF.